The 16 T cell receptor beta chains listed next were all sequenced from one sample in a study of somatic mutations in cytotoxic T cells in rheumatoid arthritis (dated by TCRdb to 2016 to 2017). Libraries were built with the immunoSEQ multiplex PCR assay. In TCRdb, the immuneACCESS table is reduced to in-frame sequences with V and J assigned. These tables do not hold every clone; where another copy was compared, an unresolved V gene accounts for under half, and the others remain unexplained. Across this sample there are around 16,000 clones, with just under 75% seen only once. The leading ten clones occupy 14% of the sample. The sample consisted of CD8+ T cells sorted from blood. The source of these receptors is an adult with rheumatoid arthritis.

The sample holds one count of this clone. The DNA for the CDR3 is TGTGCCAGCAGCGCTCCAGGGGTGAGCACAGATACGCAGTATTTT. Encoded protein: CASSAPGVSTDTQYF. The chain is built from TRBV7-9 and TRBJ2-3; tentatively, D is TRBD1 (6 bases). The V gene's germline CDR1 is SEHNR and CDR2 FQNEAQ (reference sequence). The CDR3 is made up of 15 amino acids. V lost 5 bases and J lost 0, with 12 bases in between.

The chain recombines TRBV5-1 with TRBJ2-2; possibly TRBD1 for D (5 bases). The CDR3 loop spans 13 amino acids. CDR1 and CDR2 (germline): SGHRS, YFSETQ. The V end lost 4 bases, the J end lost 3 bases, and 7 bases lay between the germline ends. In DNA form, the CDR3 reads TGCGCCAGCAGCCCGACAGACACCGGGGAGCTGTTTTTT. It yields the protein CASSPTDTGELFF.

This clone appeared a few times. V gene TRBV6-6 combines with J gene TRBJ1-5; D unclear. This CDR3 is built from 12 residues. CDR1 is MNHNY, CDR2 SVGAGI, per germline (reference sequence). The germline V and J ends were trimmed by 5 bases and 9 bases, with 11 bases remaining between them. The CDR3 protein is CASSPQSVPQHF. In DNA, the CDR3 is TGTGCCAGCAGTCCCCAATCTGTGCCCCAGCATTTT.

V is TRBV2 and J is TRBJ2-7; 7 nucleotides match TRBD1. V dropped 0 bases and J dropped 3; count of bases not matched to a gene: 8. Germline V CDR1 and CDR2: SNHLY, FYNNEI. The CDR3 consists of 16 residues. This CDR3 reads CASSEAPTGIHYEQYF. The CDR3 region has the DNA TGTGCCAGCAGTGAAGCTCCGACAGGGATTCACTACGAGCAGTACTTC.

V usage is TRBV28 and J usage is TRBJ2-1, with D perhaps matching TRBD1 or TRBD2 (5 bases each). This CDR3 has 14 residues. From germline, CDR1 is MDHEN and CDR2 SYDVKM. V was shortened by 6 bases and J by 7 bases, with 16 bases between the two germline ends. The CDR3 loop is CASSLGTADNEQFF. The CDR3 DNA reads as TGTGCCAGCAGCCTTGGGACGGCGGATAATGAGCAGTTCTTC.

V and J are TRBV6-6 and TRBJ1-5; TRBD1 agrees at 7 bases. The CDR3 covers 14 residues. Germline CDR1 is MNHNY and CDR2 is SVGAGI (reference sequence). J lost 5 bases, V lost 5 bases, and 6 bases had no gene match. CDR3 region: CASSPGQLDQPQHF. In DNA, the CDR3 is TGTGCCAGCAGTCCGGGACAGTTAGATCAGCCCCAGCATTTT.

The rearrangement uses TRBV5-6 and TRBJ2-1; D ambiguous. The V gene lost 2 bases and the J gene lost 3 bases, with 6 bases spanning the gap. CDR3 length equals 13 residues. Germline CDR1 SGHDT, CDR2 YYEEEE. The CDR3 loop is CASSFTSYNEQFF. The DNA of the CDR3 is TGTGCCAGCAGCTTTACAAGCTACAATGAGCAGTTCTTC.

This chain joins TRBV6-4 and TRBJ2-3; 9 bases fit TRBD2. Germline CDR1 is MRHNA and CDR2 is SNTAGT. The CDR3 contains 15 residues. The junction had 4 bases not matched to a gene; V was cut back by 4 bases and J by 2 bases. CDR3 in DNA: TGTGCCAGCAGTGGTAGCGGGAGACACACAGATACGCAGTATTTT. Translating gives CASSGSGRHTDTQYF.

This chain connects TRBV7-9 to TRBJ2-5; 8 bases map to TRBD2. Germline CDR1 SEHNR, CDR2 FQNEAQ (reference sequence). V lost 2 bases, J lost 4 bases, and 9 bases stayed unmatched. The length of the CDR3 is 16 residues. The CDR3 here is CASSLFIAGGAETQYF. CDR3 in DNA: TGTGCCAGCAGCTTATTCATTGCCGGGGGGGCAGAGACCCAGTACTTC.

The chain combines TRBV19 with TRBJ1-2; D not resolved. Germline V gene data show CDR1 as LNHDA and CDR2 as SQIVND (reference sequence). Trimming shortened V by 5 bases and J by 2 bases, and 9 bases separated the two germline ends. The CDR3 extends over 13 amino acids. DNA of the CDR3: TGTGCCAGTAGTCTTACAGCAAACTATGGCTACACCTTC. It is translated as CASSLTANYGYTF. The whole variable domain, remainder taken from reference TRBV19 and TRBJ1-2, is DGGITQSPKYLFRKEGQNVTLSCEQNLNHDAMYWYRQDPGQGLRLIYYSQIVNDFQKGDIAEGYSVSREKKESFPLTVTSAQKNPTAFYLCASSLTANYGYTFGSGTRLTVV.

Here the CDR3 reads CASSLELEVRYGYTF. CDR3 nucleotides: TGTGCCAGCAGCTTGGAGTTGGAGGTTCGGTATGGCTACACCTTC. This chain links TRBV5-6 with TRBJ1-2; no definite D call. The CDR3 covers 15 residues. CDR1 SGHDT and CDR2 YYEEEE come from the germline V gene. Trimming stripped 0 bases from V and 5 bases from J, with 14 bases between.

The CDR3 reads CASSLGLAGDWEETQYF. CDR3 nucleotides: TGTGCCAGCAGCTTAGGACTAGCGGGCGACTGGGAAGAGACCCAGTACTTC. V usage is TRBV7-9 and J usage is TRBJ2-5, with 10 bases that match TRBD2. The CDR3 has 17 residues. With V trimmed by 1 base and J by 3 bases, 8 bases remained unmatched. Germline V gene sequence: CDR1 SEHNR, CDR2 FQNEAQ (reference sequence).

This clone has just one count. The J gene is TRBJ1-4, the V gene TRBV5-6; 10 bases are shared with TRBD1. This CDR3 contains 15 residues. CDR1 is SGHDT and CDR2 is YYEEEE in the germline V gene. V was clipped by 4 bases and J by 8 bases; unmatched bases: 8. This chain's CDR3 is CASSREGTGVEKLFF. CDR3 coding DNA: TGTGCCAGCAGCCGGGAAGGGACAGGGGTGGAAAAACTGTTTTTT.

The V and J genes are TRBV4-1 and TRBJ1-3, with D maybe TRBD1 (5 bases). Trimming removed 0 bases at V and 0 bases at J, with 9 bases between. Germline V gene sequence: CDR1 MGHRA, CDR2 YSYEKL. The CDR3 is 16 residues long. The CDR3 is CASSQDVGGSGNTIYF. The CDR3 DNA sequence: TGCGCCAGCAGCCAAGATGTGGGGGGCTCTGGAAACACCATATATTTT.

J is TRBJ1-2 and V is TRBV6-5; D is undetermined. V lost 5 bases and J lost 6, with 10 bases in between. CDR1 MNHEY and CDR2 SVGAGI come from the germline V gene. The CDR3 totals 12 residues. The DNA for the CDR3 is TGTGCCAGCAGTCCGTCGAGCCATGGCTACACCTTC. It codes for CASSPSSHGYTF.

CDR3 sequence (DNA): TGTGCCAGTAGCACTCTAGCGGCACTTGCAGATACGCAGTATTTT. Translation: CASSTLAALADTQYF. This sequence joins TRBV19 and TRBJ2-3; 7 bases fit TRBD2. The J segment lost 4 bases and the V segment lost 6 bases, leaving 10 bases of the junction unmatched. This CDR3 spans 15 amino acids. Germline V gives CDR1 LNHDA, CDR2 SQIVND (reference sequence).